This is a list of T cell receptor beta chains from one sample in a study of T cells in Graves' hyperthyroidism and ophthalmopathy. TCRdb processed the multiplex PCR reads anew with MiXCR; each CDR3 protein has one entry. Among 250,000 to 400,000 distinct CDR3 sequences listed, roughly an eighth were seen once. The specimen sequenced was blood. The receptors originated from a woman in her thirties or forties with Graves' ophthalmopathy. The CDR3 runs from the conserved cysteine through the conserved F or W. The D gene is left open where the match is weak. Clone size is shown for a subset of rows, as once, few, many or a class of expanded clone.

d_call	clone_size	v_call	j_call	cdr3_aa	cdr3_nt
NA	once	TRBV19	TRBJ1-6	CASSMIKTVDSPLHF	TGTGCCAGTAGTATGATCAAGACCGTGGATTCACCCCTCCACTTT
NA	few	TRBV9	TRBJ1-1	CASSVRVLTGNTEAFF	TGTGCCAGCAGCGTGAGAGTCCTGACCGGGAACACTGAAGCTTTCTTT
TRBD1	many	TRBV7-9	TRBJ2-7	CASSSGTGGSEQYF	TGTGCCAGCAGCTCGGGGACAGGGGGCTCCGAGCAGTACTTC
NA	NA	TRBV4-1	TRBJ1-6	CASSQEGVSPLHF	TGCGCCAGCAGCCAAGAAGGCGTCTCACCCCTCCACTTT
NA	many	TRBV29-1	TRBJ1-2	CSVDQLSAVNYGYTF	TGCAGCGTTGACCAACTTTCGGCAGTTAACTATGGCTACACCTTC
TRBD2	many	TRBV11-2	TRBJ2-1	CASSLGWTSDREQFF	TGTGCCAGCAGCTTAGGGTGGACTAGCGACCGTGAGCAGTTCTTC
NA	many	TRBV6-1	TRBJ1-1	CASSGFSRTAGNTEAFF	TGTGCCAGCAGTGGGTTCAGTAGAACAGCCGGGAACACTGAAGCTTTCTTT
TRBD2	many	TRBV20-1	TRBJ2-6	CSASRGGGANVLTF	TGCAGTGCTAGTAGGGGAGGGGGGGCCAACGTCCTGACTTTC
TRBD2	many	TRBV28	TRBJ2-7	CASGGADLAGGFYEQYF	TGTGCCAGCGGCGGGGCGGACTTAGCGGGAGGATTCTACGAGCAGTACTTC
NA	NA	TRBV20-1	TRBJ1-5	CSARAELGRGLPQHF	TGCAGTGCTAGAGCCGAGTTAGGCAGGGGTCTGCCCCAGCATTTT
NA	many	TRBV24-1	TRBJ2-3	CATSERFRTDTQYF	TGTGCCACCAGTGAGAGGTTTCGCACAGATACGCAGTATTTT
NA	many	TRBV28	TRBJ1-5	CASISGGHRIGQPQHF	TGTGCCAGCATCTCAGGAGGGCACAGGATTGGTCAGCCCCAGCATTTT
NA	NA	TRBV20-1	TRBJ1-1	CSALDRRNTEAFF	TGCAGTGCTCTCGACAGACGGAACACTGAAGCTTTCTTT
TRBD2	many	TRBV7-2	TRBJ2-3	CASSLAGASGGAADTQYF	TGTGCCAGCAGCTTAGCGGGGGCAAGCGGGGGGGCCGCAGATACGCAGTATTTT